These 25 T cell receptor beta chains share one sample of origin, sequenced in a study of blood T cell repertoires in COVID-19. Here immunoSEQ multiplex PCR was the method, and the copy in TCRdb shows in-frame clones only, minus some. The table records around 80,000 clones, roughly 90% of them present only once. The sample comprised peripheral blood. Receptor source: a human donor in a cohort sampled during active COVID-19.

The rearrangement links TRBV25-1 to TRBJ2-7; 7 nucleotides line up with TRBD2. Germline CDR1 is MGHDK and CDR2 is SYGVNS. V lost 2 bases, J lost 4 bases, and 5 bases stayed unmatched. CDR3 size: 14 residues. The CDR3 region has the DNA TGTGCCAGCAGTGAAAGCCCGGGAGGTTACGAGCAGTACTTC. This translates into CASSESPGGYEQYF.

The rearrangement uses TRBV19 and TRBJ1-4; 7 bases map to TRBD1. In germline, CDR1 is LNHDA, CDR2 SQIVND (reference sequence). The CDR3 has 16 amino acids. J gave up 4 bases and V 5 bases, and 10 bases lay outside the gene matches. CDR3 amino acids: CASSYGDREFNEKLFF. As DNA, the CDR3 is TGTGCCAGTAGTTATGGGGACAGAGAATTTAATGAAAAACTGTTTTTT.

This chain links TRBV4-2 with TRBJ1-6; the match to TRBD1 covers 7 bases. The V gene end was trimmed by 1 base and the J gene end by 5 bases; junction bases not matched to a gene: 2. This CDR3 region has 15 residues. Germline CDR1 reads LGHNA; CDR2 reads YNFKEQ. The DNA of the CDR3 is TGTGCCAGCAGCCAAGTCGGGACAGATAATTCACCCCTCCACTTT. Its translation is CASSQVGTDNSPLHF.

V gene TRBV9 combines with J gene TRBJ1-1; 8 nucleotides agree with TRBD1. The trim removed 2 bases at V and 5 bases at J, leaving 5 bases unmatched. CDR1 and CDR2 from the germline V gene are SGDLS and YYNGEE. The length of the CDR3 is 14 residues. CDR3 DNA: TGTGCCAGCAGCGTGACAGGGGCGCGGACTGAAGCTTTCTTT. It codes for CASSVTGARTEAFF.

The chain is built from TRBV18 and TRBJ1-3; D not certain. The CDR3 contains 18 residues. Germline CDR1 reads KGHSH; CDR2 reads LQKENI. V lost 6 bases to trimming and J lost 0 bases, with 21 bases between them. CDR3 sequence (DNA): TGTGCCAGCTCCCAAGTGGAGGGTTCAAAAAGCTCTGGAAACACCATATATTTT. This codes for CASSQVEGSKSSGNTIYF.

V and J are TRBV24-1 and TRBJ2-5; D possibly corresponds to TRBD2 (6 bases). Trimming pared 1 base from V and 2 bases from J, leaving 16 bases between. This CDR3 has 17 residues. Germline CDR1 reads KGHDR; CDR2 reads SFDVKD. CDR3 residues: CATSDFGGVSRQETQYF. The CDR3 bases are TGTGCCACCAGTGATTTTGGCGGGGTTTCTCGACAAGAGACCCAGTACTTC.

The J gene is TRBJ2-5, the V gene TRBV10-3; 9 bases are a match to TRBD2. This CDR3 spans 15 amino acids. The trim removed 4 bases at V and 5 bases at J, leaving 8 bases unmatched. CDR1 ENHRY and CDR2 SYGVKD come from the germline V gene. The CDR3 is CAISVSSGGQETQYF. In nucleotides, the CDR3 is TGTGCCATCAGTGTTTCAAGCGGGGGGCAGGAGACCCAGTACTTC.

The chain carries TRBV11-1 and TRBJ2-5; 9 nucleotides align to TRBD2. The germline CDR1 and CDR2 sequences are SGHAT and FQDESV (reference sequence). This CDR3 spans 16 amino acids. The trim removed 3 bases at V and 2 bases at J, leaving 7 bases unmatched. The CDR3: CASSFRLAVKQETQYF. The CDR3, as DNA: TGTGCCAGCAGCTTCCGACTAGCGGTGAAACAAGAGACCCAGTACTTC.

This clone was found once. The CDR3 nucleotides are TGTGCCAGCAGTCCATCTAGCGGGGGGGCTCCCCTAGCCAAAAACATTCAGTACTTC. Translation gives CASSPSSGGAPLAKNIQYF. The chain links TRBV6-6 to TRBJ2-4; 12 nucleotides align to TRBD2. The CDR3 has 19 residues. CDR1 MNHNY and CDR2 SVGAGI come from the germline V gene (reference sequence). With 5 bases clipped from V and 0 bases from J, the junction kept 11 bases outside the gene matches.

The chain links TRBV6-5 to TRBJ2-1, with 10 bases that match TRBD2. CDR1 is MNHEY, CDR2 SVGAGI, per germline. After removal of 2 bases from V and 6 bases from J, the junction contained 4 bases not matched to a gene. This CDR3 comprises 15 residues. The CDR3 coding sequence is TGTGCCAGCAGTTACGAGGGGACTAGCGCCAATGAGCAGTTCTTC. Translated, it gives CASSYEGTSANEQFF.

V is TRBV10-2 and J is TRBJ2-5; 10 bases fit TRBD2. Germline trimming cut 6 bases from V and 5 bases from J; bases unmatched to any gene: 9. Germline values: CDR1 WSHSY, CDR2 SAAADI. CDR3 length equals 15 residues. The CDR3 is CASRGWSGGVETQYF. The DNA for the CDR3 is TGCGCCAGCAGAGGGTGGAGCGGGGGGGTGGAGACCCAGTACTTC.

As regards this clone: One end of the junction fails to match germline, which may point to a read error. The chain couples TRBV6-1 to TRBJ1-2; no firm D call. Germline assignment: CDR1 MNHNS and CDR2 SASEGT. The CDR3 has 14 residues. CDR3 sequence reads: CASSQAGSQHGYTF. The CDR3 DNA is TGTGCCAGCAGTCAAGCCGGTTCTCAACATGGCTACACCTTC.

The rearrangement links TRBV9 to TRBJ2-5; maybe TRBD1 (6 bases). CDR1 is SGDLS and CDR2 is YYNGEE in the germline V gene. The V gene lost 5 bases and the J gene lost 4 bases, with 15 bases spanning the gap. This CDR3 contains 14 residues. The CDR3 reads CASSTFGGGETQYF. The DNA of the CDR3 is TGTGCCAGCAGTACTTTTGGGGGCGGAGAGACCCAGTACTTC.

The chain links TRBV4-1 to TRBJ1-2; no reliable D call. This CDR3 is built from 13 residues. Germline CDR1 reads MGHRA; CDR2 reads YSYEKL. Trimming shortened V by 0 bases and J by 10 bases, and 12 bases separated the two germline ends. CDR3 sequence (DNA): TGCGCCAGCAGCCAAGATTGGGCAGCCTTCTACACCTTC. It yields the protein CASSQDWAAFYTF.

The chain couples TRBV9 to TRBJ2-1; 9 nucleotides match TRBD2. CDR3 length equals 14 residues. Germline V gives CDR1 SGDLS, CDR2 YYNGEE. Losses at the gene ends were 4 bases for V and 6 bases for J; bases not matched to a gene: 5. CDR3 loop: CASSPGTSPNEQFF. In nucleotides, the CDR3 is TGTGCCAGCAGCCCAGGGACTAGCCCCAATGAGCAGTTCTTC. Filled out from reference TRBV9 and TRBJ2-1, the complete variable domain reads DSGVTQTPKHLITATGQRVTLRCSPRSGDLSVYWYQQSLDQGLQFLIQYYNGEERAKGNILERFSAQQFPDLHSELNLSSLELGDSALYFCASSPGTSPNEQFFGPGTRLTVL.

The chain links TRBV29-1 to TRBJ2-1, with 7 bases lining up with TRBD2. V gave up 6 bases and J gave up 4 bases; unmatched junction bases: 9. This CDR3 has 14 amino acids. CDR1 is SQVTM, CDR2 ANQGSEA, per germline. CDR3 nucleotide sequence: TGCAGCGTGGTAGCTGGAGCGGGGTACAATGAGCAGTTCTTC. This encodes CSVVAGAGYNEQFF.

This sequence joins TRBV20-1 and TRBJ1-3; tentatively, D is TRBD1 (6 bases). CDR3 length: 14 residues. Germline values: CDR1 DFQATT, CDR2 SNEGSKA (reference sequence). V lost 3 bases, J lost 3 bases, and 12 bases lay in between. The CDR3: CSASPGDYGNTIYF. The CDR3 DNA reads TGCAGTGCTAGTCCAGGGGATTATGGAAACACCATATATTTT.

J is TRBJ1-2 and V is TRBV28; D is uncertain. The CDR3 sequence is 9 residues long. The germline V gene encodes CDR1 MDHEN and CDR2 SYDVKM. The CDR3 loop is CASGGRYTF. CDR3 sequence (DNA): TGTGCGAGCGGAGGGCGCTACACCTTC.

The chain employs TRBV5-1 and TRBJ1-2; 9 nucleotides line up with TRBD1. The CDR3 totals 15 residues. Germline V lookup: CDR1 SGHRS, CDR2 YFSETQ. The junction had 12 bases not matched to a gene; V was cut back by 4 bases and J by 8 bases. The CDR3: CASSRRRTGEGGYTF. Here the CDR3 DNA reads TGCGCCAGCAGCCGCCGTCGGACAGGGGAGGGCGGCTACACCTTC.

V gene TRBV11-2 combines with J gene TRBJ2-5; 7 bases agree with TRBD2. CDR3 length: 17 residues. Trimming cost V 0 bases and J 5 bases; bases outside gene matches: 12. Germline V gene sequence: CDR1 SGHAT, CDR2 FQNNGV. The CDR3 DNA reads as TGTGCCAGCAGCTTAGAAGGTGTAGCGGGCCAGAAGGAGACCCAGTACTTC. This encodes CASSLEGVAGQKETQYF. Variable domain in full (rest from reference TRBV11-2 and TRBJ2-5): EAGVAQSPRYKIIEKRQSVAFWCNPISGHATLYWYQQILGQGPKLLIQFQNNGVVDDSQLPKDRFSAERLKGVDSTLKIQPAKLEDSAVYLCASSLEGVAGQKETQYFGPGTRLLVL.

The chain uses TRBV5-1 and TRBJ2-5; D call uncertain. Trimming shortened V by 3 bases and J by 2 bases, and 2 bases separated the two germline ends. The CDR3 has 11 amino acids. Per the germline V gene, CDR1 is SGHRS and CDR2 is YFSETQ. The CDR3 reads CASSSQETQYF. The DNA of the CDR3 is TGCGCCAGCAGCTCACAAGAGACCCAGTACTTC.

This chain uses TRBV19 with TRBJ1-2; no definite D call. The CDR3 sequence is 12 residues long. Germline-derived CDR1 and CDR2 are LNHDA and SQIVND (reference sequence). V lost 3 bases, J lost 4 bases, and 6 bases lay in between. The CDR3 nucleotides are TGTGCCAGTAGTATGACACTCTATGGCTACACCTTC. Translating gives CASSMTLYGYTF. Full variable domain (outside the CDR3, taken from reference TRBV19 and TRBJ1-2): DGGITQSPKYLFRKEGQNVTLSCEQNLNHDAMYWYRQDPGQGLRLIYYSQIVNDFQKGDIAEGYSVSREKKESFPLTVTSAQKNPTAFYLCASSMTLYGYTFGSGTRLTVV.

The chain uses TRBV14 and TRBJ2-3; TRBD2 matches 7 bases. The V and J ends lost 4 bases and 0 bases, in that order; junction bases with no gene match: 10. This CDR3 spans 17 amino acids. Looked up from germline, CDR1 is SGHDN and CDR2 is FVKESK. Here the CDR3 DNA reads TGTGCCAGCAGCCGACCTGGGGGTAGCGGGAGCACAGATACGCAGTATTTT. Translated, it gives CASSRPGGSGSTDTQYF.

The gene calls are TRBV6-5 and TRBJ2-5; 9 bases map to TRBD2. Per germline, CDR1 MNHEY and CDR2 SVGAGI. The CDR3 covers 13 residues. V dropped 9 bases and J dropped 5; count of bases not matched to a gene: 7. The CDR3 region has the DNA TGTGCCAGTGCCGCGGGGGGGCTTGAGACCCAGTACTTC. It specifies CASAAGGLETQYF.

The rearrangement links TRBV13 to TRBJ2-3, with D unclear. From germline, CDR1 is PRHDT and CDR2 FYEKMQ (reference sequence). The CDR3 is 14 residues long. The V and J ends lost 0 bases and 2 bases respectively, with 6 bases between them. The CDR3 reads CASSLGGHTDTQYF. The CDR3 DNA sequence: TGTGCCAGCAGCTTAGGCGGTCACACAGATACGCAGTATTTT.